These 9 T cell receptor beta chains came from one sample sequenced in a study of blood T cell dynamics during melanoma immunotherapy (dated by TCRdb to the early 2020s). The library came from the immunoSEQ multiplex PCR assay. Drawn from immuneACCESS, this table holds only the in-frame rearrangements with V and J called that TCRdb kept. Clones are partly lost; checked studies trace under half to an unresolved V gene and leave the rest unexplained. The sample table lists some 15,000 clones, roughly 89% of them with a count of one. The top ten clonotypes cover 0.15% to 0.2% of the sample. Sample time point, as interpreted from the label and publication: week 3, after first cycle of checkpoint inhibitor. The input for sequencing was effector memory CD8+ T cells from blood, taken from a patient treated with checkpoint blockade. The source is a human donor with melanoma.

The V gene is TRBV28, the J gene TRBJ1-1; weak D call: TRBD1 (5 bases). Trimming removed 5 bases at V and 1 base at J, with 11 bases between. Germline loops: CDR1 MDHEN, CDR2 SYDVKM. The CDR3 has 14 residues. This chain's CDR3 is CASSPRVRNTEAFF. DNA for the CDR3: TGTGCCAGCAGTCCCAGGGTAAGGAACACTGAAGCTTTCTTT.

The rearrangement uses TRBV11-2 and TRBJ1-2; 8 bases align to TRBD1. Trimming took 2 bases from V and 8 from J; bases not matched to a gene: 13. CDR3 length: 16 amino acids. The germline gives CDR1 SGHAT, CDR2 FQNNGV. The CDR3: CASSLSGGAGDYGYTF. CDR3 nucleotide sequence: TGTGCCAGCAGCTTATCAGGGGGCGCAGGGGATTACGGCTACACCTTC.

The CDR3 bases are TGTGCCAGCAGTTTAGGGCCCACCCTGAACACTGAAGCTTTCTTT. This gives the protein CASSLGPTLNTEAFF. The rearrangement links TRBV27 to TRBJ1-1, with D hard to call. Deletions cut 2 bases from V and 0 bases from J, with 10 bases between. The CDR3 contains 15 residues. Germline V gene data show CDR1 as MNHEY and CDR2 as SMNVEV (reference sequence).

This sequence joins TRBV6-6 and TRBJ2-7; D is ambiguous. This CDR3 has 16 residues. Trimming left V 0 bases short and J 0 bases short, with 12 bases between. Germline assignment: CDR1 MNHNY and CDR2 SVGAGI (reference sequence). CDR3 protein: CASSYSSDWSSYEQYF. The CDR3 region has the DNA TGTGCCAGCAGTTACTCGAGCGACTGGAGCTCCTACGAGCAGTACTTC.

This chain connects TRBV5-1 to TRBJ1-2, with D uncertain. V lost 0 bases and J lost 8, with 11 bases in between. Germline assignment: CDR1 SGHRS and CDR2 YFSETQ. This CDR3 contains 13 residues. DNA for the CDR3: TGCGCCAGCAGCTTGGAGCACATGGGAGGCTACACCTTC. As protein: CASSLEHMGGYTF.

The chain recombines TRBV27 with TRBJ1-4; no definite D call. Germline V gene lookup returns CDR1 MNHEY and CDR2 SMNVEV (reference sequence). The CDR3 length is 14 residues. V was shortened by 3 bases and J by 5 bases, with 10 bases between the two germline ends. The CDR3: CASSFLGPNEKLFF. CDR3 sequence (DNA): TGTGCCAGCAGTTTCCTCGGTCCGAATGAAAAACTGTTTTTT. The variable domain in full, completed from reference TRBV27 and TRBJ1-4, reads EAQVTQNPRYLITVTGKKLTVTCSQNMNHEYMSWYRQDPGLGLRQIYYSMNVEVTDKGDVPEGYKVSRKEKRNFPLILESPSPNQTSLYFCASSFLGPNEKLFFGSGTQLSVL.

J is TRBJ1-6 and V is TRBV7-6; TRBD1 agrees at 9 bases. CDR1 is SGHVS and CDR2 is FNYEAQ in the germline V gene. The CDR3 covers 16 residues. V dropped 5 bases and J dropped 7; count of bases not matched to a gene: 9. DNA for the CDR3: TGTGCCAGCAGCAGCCTCGCCGGGACAGGGAATTCACCCCTCCACTTT. Translation: CASSSLAGTGNSPLHF.

This clone was seen just once. V usage is TRBV4-1 and J usage is TRBJ1-1; D gene ambiguous. In germline, CDR1 is MGHRA, CDR2 YSYEKL. V lost 3 bases to trimming and J lost 1 base, with 3 bases between them. CDR3 length: 12 amino acids. The CDR3 nucleotides read TGCGCCAGCAGCCATTCGAACACTGAAGCTTTCTTT. This codes for CASSHSNTEAFF.

This clone was seen a single time. The V gene is TRBV11-2, the J gene TRBJ1-1; TRBD1 is a possible D gene (6 bases). The CDR3 is 10 residues long. Germline-derived CDR1 and CDR2 are SGHAT and FQNNGV. Between the trimmed V and J ends, which lost 8 bases and 8 bases, there was a span of 9 bases. CDR3 in amino acids: CASWGQEAFF. The CDR3 nucleotides read TGTGCCAGCTGGGGGCAGGAAGCTTTCTTT. Full variable domain (outside the CDR3, taken from reference TRBV11-2 and TRBJ1-1): EAGVAQSPRYKIIEKRQSVAFWCNPISGHATLYWYQQILGQGPKLLIQFQNNGVVDDSQLPKDRFSAERLKGVDSTLKIQPAKLEDSAVYLCASWGQEAFFGQGTRLTVV.